These 27 T cell receptor beta chains came from one sample sequenced in a study of cytomegalovirus exposure and HLA in healthy donors. Use of 60 Vbeta and 13 Jbeta primers characterized the PCR. Assay used: immunoSEQ multiplex PCR; TCRdb lists only in-frame clones, some missing. The data show 190,000 or so clones, with 80% seen just once and about 0.63% held by the top ten. The sequenced sample consisted of PBMCs. Receptors originate from a boy aged 10-17 years in good health and CMV-seronegative.

This rearrangement joins TRBV4-1 to TRBJ2-4, with 11 bases matching TRBD2. Germline trimming cut 3 bases from V and 4 bases from J; bases unmatched to any gene: 5. In germline, CDR1 is MGHRA, CDR2 YSYEKL. The CDR3 contains 16 residues. CDR3 nucleotide sequence: TGCGCCAGCAGCCAGGAGGGACTAGCGGTAAAAAACATTCAGTACTTC. It codes for CASSQEGLAVKNIQYF.

The chain carries TRBV9 and TRBJ2-1, with 10 nucleotides matching TRBD2. With V trimmed by 3 bases and J by 2 bases, 2 bases remained unmatched. CDR1 is SGDLS and CDR2 is YYNGEE in the germline V gene. The CDR3 length is 15 residues. CDR3 DNA sequence: TGTGCCAGCAGCGATAGCGGGAGGCCCTACAATGAGCAGTTCTTC. This codes for CASSDSGRPYNEQFF.

This clone was seen a few times. V is TRBV10-3 and J is TRBJ1-1, with D uncertain. The ends were cut back, 10 bases at V and 5 bases at J, with 14 bases in the middle. Germline loops: CDR1 ENHRY, CDR2 SYGVKD. The CDR3 runs 12 residues. The CDR3 sequence: CATSGSGTEAFF. As DNA, the CDR3 is TGTGCCACCAGCGGGAGTGGGACTGAAGCTTTCTTT.

The rearrangement uses TRBV14 and TRBJ1-1; D remains unclear. The CDR3 totals 14 residues. Germline V gene sequence: CDR1 SGHDN, CDR2 FVKESK. The ends were cut back, 4 bases at V and 4 bases at J, with 13 bases in the middle. The CDR3 loop is CASSRLGAGTEAFF. In DNA form, the CDR3 reads TGTGCCAGCAGCCGATTAGGAGCGGGCACTGAAGCTTTCTTT.

The chain has TRBV29-1 and TRBJ2-7; 10 positions match TRBD1. The V gene end was trimmed by 6 bases and the J gene end by 3 bases; junction bases not matched to a gene: 5. Germline CDR1 is SQVTM and CDR2 is ANQGSEA. There are 13 residues in the CDR3. CDR3 in amino acids: CSVPGQGSYEQYF. CDR3 coding DNA: TGCAGCGTCCCGGGACAGGGGAGCTACGAGCAGTACTTC.

The gene calls are TRBV4-1 and TRBJ1-2; 11 bases match TRBD1. With V trimmed by 1 base and J by 4 bases, 11 bases remained unmatched. The CDR3 extends over 18 amino acids. Germline assignment: CDR1 MGHRA and CDR2 YSYEKL. CDR3 DNA: TGCGCCAGCAGCCAAGGACGTCCCGGACAGGGGGCGGGCTATGGCTACACCTTC. Amino acids: CASSQGRPGQGAGYGYTF.

The chain recombines TRBV4-2 with TRBJ2-7; D might be TRBD1 (6 bases). Deletions cut 4 bases from V and 2 bases from J, with 15 bases between. The CDR3 totals 15 residues. Germline assignment: CDR1 LGHNA and CDR2 YNFKEQ. For the CDR3, the DNA is TGTGCCAGCAGCCTTCTTTTGACAGGAACCTACGAGCAGTACTTC. Protein: CASSLLLTGTYEQYF.

This clone was seen a few times. This sequence joins TRBV4-1 and TRBJ1-4, with D hard to call. CDR1 is MGHRA and CDR2 is YSYEKL in the germline V gene. Trimming stripped 6 bases from V and 8 bases from J, with 13 bases between. CDR3 length: 13 residues. The CDR3 coding sequence is TGCGCCAGCAGTCTTAGTCGGTGGGAAAAACTGTTTTTT. Its protein is CASSLSRWEKLFF.

V is TRBV9 and J is TRBJ2-7, with 12 positions matching TRBD2. With V trimmed by 3 bases and J by 2 bases, 12 bases remained unmatched. Germline assignment: CDR1 SGDLS and CDR2 YYNGEE. CDR3 length: 18 residues. The DNA for the CDR3 is TGTGCCAGCAGCGGAAGTCTAGCGGGGGGGGCGGAGGCCTACGAGCAGTACTTC. Its translation: CASSGSLAGGAEAYEQYF.

J is TRBJ2-7 and V is TRBV15; D not certain. This CDR3 has 13 residues. From germline, CDR1 is LNHNV and CDR2 YYDKDF (reference sequence). With 2 bases removed from V and 2 bases from J, the gap between germline ends came to 7 bases. The CDR3 loop is CATSRTVTYEQYF. CDR3 DNA: TGTGCCACCAGCAGAACAGTGACCTACGAGCAGTACTTC.

The chain uses TRBV5-6 and TRBJ2-7; 9 bases agree with TRBD1. V shed 0 bases and J 5 bases; nucleotides not matched to a gene: 0. The CDR3 consists of 13 residues. Germline lookup yields CDR1 SGHDT and CDR2 YYEEEE. CDR3 sequence (DNA): TGTGCCAGCAGCTTGGACAGGGGGCACGAGCAGTACTTC. Residues: CASSLDRGHEQYF.

CDR3 region: CASSEASRHYEQYF. Here the CDR3 DNA reads TGTGCCAGCAGTGAAGCCTCGCGGCACTACGAGCAGTACTTC. This sequence joins TRBV6-1 and TRBJ2-7, with unresolved D. The CDR3 is made up of 14 amino acids. V lost 0 bases and J 3 bases, leaving 9 bases between the germline ends. From germline, CDR1 is MNHNS and CDR2 SASEGT.

This clone was observed a few times. The chain recombines TRBV19 with TRBJ2-6, with 8 positions matching TRBD1. CDR3 size: 17 residues. V shed 4 bases, J shed 2 bases, and the junction held 7 bases outside the gene matches. CDR1 is LNHDA, CDR2 SQIVND, per germline (reference sequence). CDR3 nucleotide sequence: TGTGCCAGTAGTAAAAGGACAGGGCTGACTGGGGCCAACGTCCTGACTTTC. Its protein is CASSKRTGLTGANVLTF.

The chain joins TRBV7-9 to TRBJ2-5, with D perhaps TRBD1 (5 bases). Germline CDR1 and CDR2: SEHNR and FQNEAQ (reference sequence). The CDR3 covers 15 residues. Trimming shortened V by 0 bases and J by 5 bases, and 13 bases separated the two germline ends. CDR3 region: CASSLAAGRRETQYF. As DNA, the CDR3 is TGTGCCAGCAGCTTAGCGGCAGGGCGGCGGGAGACCCAGTACTTC.

The CDR3 region has the DNA TGTGCCAGCAGCCGAGGGACTGCCTACGAGCAGTACTTC. Translation: CASSRGTAYEQYF. The chain carries TRBV7-9 and TRBJ2-7, with D perhaps matching TRBD2 (6 bases). In germline, CDR1 is SEHNR, CDR2 FQNEAQ (reference sequence). The CDR3 loop spans 13 amino acids. V was trimmed by 5 bases and J by 2 bases, leaving 10 bases between them. The full variable domain, completed using reference TRBV7-9 and TRBJ2-7, is DTGVSQNPRHKITKRGQNVTFRCDPISEHNRLYWYRQTLGQGPEFLTYFQNEAQLEKSRLLSDRFSAERPKGSFSTLEIQRTEQGDSAMYLCASSRGTAYEQYFGPGTRLTVT.

This chain joins TRBV5-8 and TRBJ2-1, with TRBD1 identical over 8 bases. The CDR3 runs to 18 residues. Germline CDR1 is SGHTS and CDR2 is YDEGEE. V gave up 4 bases and J gave up 3 bases; unmatched junction bases: 15. This CDR3 reads CASSLDRSGTGNYNEQFF. Written as DNA, the CDR3 is TGTGCCAGCAGCCTAGACCGCTCCGGGACAGGAAACTACAATGAGCAGTTCTTC. Complete variable domain (other parts from reference TRBV5-8 and TRBJ2-1): EAGVTQSPTHLIKTRGQQATLRCSPISGHTSVYWYQQALGLGLQFLLWYDEGEERNRGNFPPRFSGRQFPNYSSELNVNALELEDSALYLCASSLDRSGTGNYNEQFFGPGTRLTVL.

This chain joins TRBV21-1 and TRBJ2-7; the DNA was not used to check the table's D call, TRBD2. TRBV21-1 is flagged as a pseudogene. The CDR3 covers 14 residues. CDR3 loop: CASSPRTGGGEQYF. The CDR3 DNA is TGTGCCAGCAGCCCTAGGACGGGGGGGGGCGAGCAGTACTTC.

CDR3 sequence: CASSPTGGGAGTEAFF. CDR3 sequence (DNA): TGTGCCAGCAGCCCGACAGGGGGAGGCGCCGGCACTGAAGCTTTCTTT. The chain joins TRBV7-3 to TRBJ1-1; 9 positions match TRBD1. Germline values: CDR1 SGHTA, CDR2 FQGTGA. Losses at the gene ends were 5 bases for V and 4 bases for J; bases not matched to a gene: 11. The CDR3 has 16 residues.

The rearrangement joins TRBV11-3 to TRBJ2-6, with 10 nucleotides matching TRBD1. CDR3 size: 19 residues. Trimming at V came to 5 bases and at J to 1 base, leaving 11 bases not matched to a gene. The germline CDR1 and CDR2 sequences are SGHNT and YENEEA. CDR3 in amino acids: CASSGGLRGQGSGANVLTF. CDR3 DNA sequence: TGTGCCAGCAGCGGAGGGTTGAGGGGACAGGGGTCTGGGGCCAACGTCCTGACTTTC.

The chain carries TRBV28 and TRBJ1-5; D remains unclear. This CDR3 comprises 15 residues. The germline V gene has CDR1 MDHEN and CDR2 SYDVKM. The V end lost 3 bases, the J end lost 0 bases, and 9 bases lay between the germline ends. The CDR3 here is CASSLGSYSNQPQHF. CDR3 nucleotide sequence: TGTGCCAGCAGTTTGGGCTCTTATAGCAATCAGCCCCAGCATTTT. Drawing the rest from reference TRBV28 and TRBJ1-5, the complete variable domain is DVKVTQSSRYLVKRTGEKVFLECVQDMDHENMFWYRQDPGLGLRLIYFSYDVKMKEKGDIPEGYSVSREKKERFSLILESASTNQTSMYLCASSLGSYSNQPQHFGDGTRLSIL.

The sample holds one count of this clone. The chain carries TRBV4-3 and TRBJ2-7, with D possibly TRBD2 on 6 matching bases. This CDR3 is built from 16 residues. CDR1 LGHNA and CDR2 YSLEER come from the germline V gene. The ends were cut back, 1 base at V and 2 bases at J, with 15 bases in the middle. CDR3 DNA sequence: TGCGCCAGCAGCCAAGGTAGTACGCGGACTACCTACGAGCAGTACTTC. Protein sequence: CASSQGSTRTTYEQYF.

The V gene is TRBV4-1, the J gene TRBJ1-2; 11 bases agree with TRBD1. The CDR3 length is 17 residues. Germline CDR1 is MGHRA and CDR2 is YSYEKL. The V segment lost 0 bases and the J segment 4 bases; nucleotides outside the gene matches: 7. The CDR3 coding sequence is TGCGCCAGCAGCCAAGACCCTGGACAGGGGGCGTCCTATGGCTACACCTTC. Translation gives CASSQDPGQGASYGYTF.

The rearrangement uses TRBV5-6 and TRBJ1-3; D is perhaps TRBD1 (5 bases). V was shortened by 0 bases and J by 0 bases, with 13 bases between the two germline ends. This CDR3 comprises 17 residues. Per germline, CDR1 SGHDT and CDR2 YYEEEE. CDR3 nucleotides: TGTGCCAGCAGCTTGGCCGGCGGGGGATTCTCTGGAAACACCATATATTTT. This codes for CASSLAGGGFSGNTIYF. Based on the CDR3 plus reference TRBV5-6 and TRBJ1-3, the full variable domain is DAGVTQSPTHLIKTRGQQVTLRCSPKSGHDTVSWYQQALGQGPQFIFQYYEEEERQRGNFPDRFSGHQFPNYSSELNVNALLLGDSALYLCASSLAGGGFSGNTIYFGEGSWLTVV.

The J gene is TRBJ2-2, the V gene TRBV7-2; 7 bases agree with TRBD2. J lost 5 bases, V lost 6 bases, and 9 bases had no gene match. Germline loops: CDR1 SGHTA, CDR2 FQGNSA. The length of the CDR3 is 15 residues. CDR3 nucleotide sequence: TGTGCCAGCAGGGGGGGAGGGGATCGGACCGGGGAGCTGTTTTTT. It translates to CASRGGGDRTGELFF.

This sequence joins TRBV10-2 and TRBJ2-6; the match to TRBD1 covers 7 bases. V shed 8 bases and J 4 bases; nucleotides not matched to a gene: 17. The CDR3 runs 18 residues. Germline V CDR1 and CDR2: WSHSY, SAAADI. CDR3 in DNA: TGCGCCAGCGGCCCCCGGACAGGCCCCGGGGTCGGGGCCAACGTCCTGACTTTC. Amino acid sequence: CASGPRTGPGVGANVLTF.

This clone turned up a few times. This chain connects TRBV19 to TRBJ2-7; D possibly corresponds to TRBD1 (6 bases). The CDR3 loop spans 15 amino acids. The V gene lost 5 bases and the J gene lost 1 base, with 15 bases spanning the gap. Germline V gene lookup returns CDR1 LNHDA and CDR2 SQIVND (reference sequence). This CDR3 is CASSQASGESYEQYF. CDR3 DNA: TGTGCCAGTAGTCAAGCCTCAGGGGAGTCCTACGAGCAGTACTTC.

This chain connects TRBV4-3 to TRBJ2-7, with TRBD2 identical over 8 bases. Germline CDR1 and CDR2: LGHNA and YSLEER. There are 16 residues in the CDR3. The ends lost 2 bases at V and 5 bases at J; junction bases unmatched: 11. CDR3 amino acids: CASSQTPRTSPHEQYF. The CDR3 bases are TGCGCCAGCAGCCAAACCCCTCGGACTAGCCCACACGAGCAGTACTTC.